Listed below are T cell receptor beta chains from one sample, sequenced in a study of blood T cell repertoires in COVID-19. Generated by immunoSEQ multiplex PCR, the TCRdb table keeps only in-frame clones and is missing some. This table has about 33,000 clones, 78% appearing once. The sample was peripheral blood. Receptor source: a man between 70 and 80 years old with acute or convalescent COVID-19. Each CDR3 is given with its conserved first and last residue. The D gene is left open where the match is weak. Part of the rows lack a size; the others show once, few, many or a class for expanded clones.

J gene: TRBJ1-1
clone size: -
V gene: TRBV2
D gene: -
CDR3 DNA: TGTGCCAGCATTCGCGGGGGCTATAACACTGAAGCTTTCTTT
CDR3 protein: CASIRGGYNTEAFF

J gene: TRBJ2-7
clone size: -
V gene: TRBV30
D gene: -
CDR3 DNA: TGTGCCTGGAGTATCAGGGGCGGGAGCGACGAGCAGTACTTC
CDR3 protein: CAWSIRGGSDEQYF

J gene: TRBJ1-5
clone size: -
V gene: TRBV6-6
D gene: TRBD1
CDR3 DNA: TGTGCCAGCATTCGGGGACAGGGTGGTACAAATCAGCCCCAGCATTTT
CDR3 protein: CASIRGQGGTNQPQHF

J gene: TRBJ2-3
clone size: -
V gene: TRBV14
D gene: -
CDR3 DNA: TGTGCCAGCAGCCTCTTCTCAGGGAGCACAGATACGCAGTATTTT
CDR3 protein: CASSLFSGSTDTQYF

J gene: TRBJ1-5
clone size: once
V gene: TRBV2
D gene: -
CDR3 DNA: TGTGCCAGCAGTGGAGTAAATAGCAATCAGCCCCAGCATTTT
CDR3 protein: CASSGVNSNQPQHF

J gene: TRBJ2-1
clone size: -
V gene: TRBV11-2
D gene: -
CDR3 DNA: TGTGCCAGCAGCTTAGTTCCTGGGCCCTACAATGAGCAGTTCTTC
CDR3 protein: CASSLVPGPYNEQFF

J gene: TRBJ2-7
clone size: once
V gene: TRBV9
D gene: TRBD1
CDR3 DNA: TGTGCCAGCAGCGCGCATCCCGGGACAGGGTTCTACGAGCAGTACTTC
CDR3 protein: CASSAHPGTGFYEQYF

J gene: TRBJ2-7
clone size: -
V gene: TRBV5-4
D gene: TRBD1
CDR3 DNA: TGTGCCAGCAGCTTGTTACAGGGGGCATACGAGCAGTACTTC
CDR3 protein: CASSLLQGAYEQYF

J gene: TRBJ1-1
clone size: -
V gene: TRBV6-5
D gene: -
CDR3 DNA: TGTGCCAGCAGTTACCCGACAGGAGGCCGGTTCTTT
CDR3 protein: CASSYPTGGRFF

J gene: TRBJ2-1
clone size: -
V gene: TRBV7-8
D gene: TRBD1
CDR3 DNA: TGTGCCAGCAGCCCTAAGACAGGGTCCAATGAGCAGTTCTTC
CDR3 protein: CASSPKTGSNEQFF

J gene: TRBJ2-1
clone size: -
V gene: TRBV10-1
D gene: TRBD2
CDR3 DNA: TGCGCCAGCAGTGTATCTAGCGGGGGGGCCTACAATGAGCAGTTCTTC
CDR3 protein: CASSVSSGGAYNEQFF

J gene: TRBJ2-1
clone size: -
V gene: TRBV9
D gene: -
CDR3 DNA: TGTGCCAGCAGCGACTTACAGGGGCAGTTCTTC
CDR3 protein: CASSDLQGQFF

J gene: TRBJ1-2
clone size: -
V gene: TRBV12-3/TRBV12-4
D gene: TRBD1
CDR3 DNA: TGTGCCAGCAGTTTAGGGGTACAGGGGGCGCACACCTTC
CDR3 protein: CASSLGVQGAHTF

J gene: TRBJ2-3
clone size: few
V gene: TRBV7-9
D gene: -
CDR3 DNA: TGTGCCAGCAGCTTATACGGAGGGCCCACAGATACGCAGTATTTT
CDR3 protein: CASSLYGGPTDTQYF

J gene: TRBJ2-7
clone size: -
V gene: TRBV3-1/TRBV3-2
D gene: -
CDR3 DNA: TGTGCCAGCAGCCAAGGGGGGTGGAGGGGCGAGCAGTACTTC
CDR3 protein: CASSQGGWRGEQYF

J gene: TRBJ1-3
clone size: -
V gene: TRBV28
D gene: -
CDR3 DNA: TGTGCCAGCAGTTTATCGTCGCCAGGGTTGTCTGGAAACACCATATATTTT
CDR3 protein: CASSLSSPGLSGNTIYF

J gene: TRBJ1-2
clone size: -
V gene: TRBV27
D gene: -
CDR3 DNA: TGTGCCAGCAGTTTGCGGGACGGCATTAACTATGGCTACACCTTC
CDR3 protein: CASSLRDGINYGYTF

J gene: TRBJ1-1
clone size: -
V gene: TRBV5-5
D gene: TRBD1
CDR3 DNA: TGTGCCAGCAGCGCCTCCCGGGACAGGGGCACTGAAGCTTTCTTT
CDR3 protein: CASSASRDRGTEAFF

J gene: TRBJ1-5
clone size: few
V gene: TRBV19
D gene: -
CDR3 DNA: TGTGCCAGCAACACAGGGTTGGGCAATCAGCCCCAGCATTTT
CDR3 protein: CASNTGLGNQPQHF

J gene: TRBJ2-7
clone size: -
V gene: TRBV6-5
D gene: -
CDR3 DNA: TGTGCCAGCAGTTACAAGGAGGACTACGAGCAGTACTTC
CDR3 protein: CASSYKEDYEQYF

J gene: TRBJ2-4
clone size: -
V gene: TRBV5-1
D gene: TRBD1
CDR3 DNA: TGCGCCAGCAGCTTTGGGACAGGCCGAAACATTCAGTACTTC
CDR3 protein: CASSFGTGRNIQYF

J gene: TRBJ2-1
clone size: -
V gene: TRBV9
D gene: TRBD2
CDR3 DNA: TGTGCCAGCAGCGTGGGAGGGGCCTACAATGAGCAGTTCTTC
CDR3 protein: CASSVGGAYNEQFF

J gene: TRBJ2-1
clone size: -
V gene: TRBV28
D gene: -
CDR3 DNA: TGTGCCAGCGGCCGGGGGTTCCTCTCCTACAATGAGCAGTTCTTC
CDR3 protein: CASGRGFLSYNEQFF

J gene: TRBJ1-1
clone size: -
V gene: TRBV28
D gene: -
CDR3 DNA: TGTGCCAGCAGTTCAATCACTGAAGCTTTCTTT
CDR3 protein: CASSSITEAFF

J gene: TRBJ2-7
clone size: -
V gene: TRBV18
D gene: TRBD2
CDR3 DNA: TGTGCCAGCTCACCACAGGGAGGGAACTACGAGCAGTACTTC
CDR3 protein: CASSPQGGNYEQYF

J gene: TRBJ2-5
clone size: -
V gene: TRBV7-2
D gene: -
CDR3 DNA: TGTGCCAGCAGCTTATCCCGCCCGCAGGGGACCCAGTACTTC
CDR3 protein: CASSLSRPQGTQYF

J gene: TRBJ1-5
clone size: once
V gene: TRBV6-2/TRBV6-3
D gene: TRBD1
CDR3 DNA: TGTGCCAGCAGCATAGGACAGGGCCTTGGTCTTCAGCCCCAGCATTTT
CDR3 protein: CASSIGQGLGLQPQHF

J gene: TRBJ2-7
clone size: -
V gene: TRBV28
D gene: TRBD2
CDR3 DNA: TGTGCCAGCAGAGGGCTAGCGGAGGTTTACGAGCAGTACTTC
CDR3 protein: CASRGLAEVYEQYF

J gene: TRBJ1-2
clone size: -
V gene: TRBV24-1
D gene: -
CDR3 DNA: TGTGCCACCAGTGATTTGTGGAGGCCTGATGGCTACACCTTC
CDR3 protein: CATSDLWRPDGYTF

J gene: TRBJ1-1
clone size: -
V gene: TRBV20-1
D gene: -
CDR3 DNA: TGCAGTGCTAACAGGTACACTGAAGCTTTCTTT
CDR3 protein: CSANRYTEAFF

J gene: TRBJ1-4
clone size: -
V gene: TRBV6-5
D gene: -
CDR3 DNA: TGTGCCAGCAGCCCAGGGGATTATAATGAAAAACTGTTTTTT
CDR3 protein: CASSPGDYNEKLFF

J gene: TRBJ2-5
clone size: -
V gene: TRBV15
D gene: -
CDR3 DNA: TGTGCCACCTCCCCCAGTGTTGGCGGCCGAAAAGAGACCCAGTACTTC
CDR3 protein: CATSPSVGGRKETQYF

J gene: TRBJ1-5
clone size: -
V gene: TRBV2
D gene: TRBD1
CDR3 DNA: TGTGCCAGTTATTTGGGGACAGGGAATAGCAATCAGCCCCAGCATTTT
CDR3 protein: CASYLGTGNSNQPQHF

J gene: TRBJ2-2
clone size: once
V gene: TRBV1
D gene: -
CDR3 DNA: TGCACCAGCAGCCACCGTAGACGGGAGCAAGAGAACACCGGGGAGCTGTTTTTT
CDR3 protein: CTSSHRRREQENTGELFF

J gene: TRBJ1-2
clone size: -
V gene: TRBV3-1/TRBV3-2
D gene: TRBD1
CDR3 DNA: TGTGCCAGCAGCCCACCCGTTTCTCGCCTGAGCGGGACAGGGAACTATGGCTACACCTTC
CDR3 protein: CASSPPVSRLSGTGNYGYTF

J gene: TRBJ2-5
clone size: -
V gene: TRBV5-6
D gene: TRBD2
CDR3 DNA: TGTGCCAGCAGCTTAGGAGCGGGAGTTGGTGAGACCCAGTACTTC
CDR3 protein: CASSLGAGVGETQYF

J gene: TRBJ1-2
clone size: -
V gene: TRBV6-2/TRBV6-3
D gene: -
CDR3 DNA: TGTGCCAGCAGTTACATCCGCGCTACGTCTAACTATGGCTACACCTTC
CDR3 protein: CASSYIRATSNYGYTF

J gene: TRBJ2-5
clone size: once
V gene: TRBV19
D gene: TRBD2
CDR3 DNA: TGTGCCAGTAGTGGACTAGCGGGGGGAGGAGGAGAGACCCAGTACTTC
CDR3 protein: CASSGLAGGGGETQYF

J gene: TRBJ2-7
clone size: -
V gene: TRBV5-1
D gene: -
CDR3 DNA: TGCGCCAGCAGCCGACAGGACTCCTACGAGCAGTACTTC
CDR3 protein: CASSRQDSYEQYF

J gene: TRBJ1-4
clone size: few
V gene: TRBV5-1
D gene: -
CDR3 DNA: TGCGCCAGCAGCTTGGCAGAACCCCGGAGCGGTGAAAAACTGTTTTTT
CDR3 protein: CASSLAEPRSGEKLFF

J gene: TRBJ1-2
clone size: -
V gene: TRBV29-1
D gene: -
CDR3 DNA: TGCAGCGCCTCGACAGTTTCCTATGGCTACACCTTC
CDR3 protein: CSASTVSYGYTF

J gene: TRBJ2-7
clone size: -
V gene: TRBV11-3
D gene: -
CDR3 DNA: TGTGCCAGCAGCCACAGAACGGGGTCGTTCTACGAGCAGTACTTC
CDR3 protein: CASSHRTGSFYEQYF

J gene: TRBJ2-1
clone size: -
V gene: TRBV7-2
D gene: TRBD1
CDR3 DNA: TGTGCCAGCAGCTCCGGACAGGGACGAAGATACAATGAGCAGTTCTTC
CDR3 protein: CASSSGQGRRYNEQFF

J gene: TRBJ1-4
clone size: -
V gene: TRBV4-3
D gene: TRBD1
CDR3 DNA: TGCGCCAGCAGCCAAGATCCGGGACAGGGTTGGGAAAAACTGTTTTTT
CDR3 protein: CASSQDPGQGWEKLFF

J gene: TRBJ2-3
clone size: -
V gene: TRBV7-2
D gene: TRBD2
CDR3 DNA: TGTGCCAGCAGCTCGGATAGCGGGGGGACGCAGTATTTT
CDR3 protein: CASSSDSGGTQYF

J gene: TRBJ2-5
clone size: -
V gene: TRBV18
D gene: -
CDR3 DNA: TGTGCCAGCTCACCACCGAGCACAGAGACCCAGTACTTC
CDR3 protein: CASSPPSTETQYF

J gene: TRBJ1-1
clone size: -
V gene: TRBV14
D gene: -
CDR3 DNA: TGTGCCAGCAGCCGGGGGCCGAACACTGAAGCTTTCTTT
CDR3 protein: CASSRGPNTEAFF

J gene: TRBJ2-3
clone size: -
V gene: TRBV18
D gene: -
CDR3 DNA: TGTGCCAGCTCACCACCGATCCTCACTAGCACAGATACGCAGTATTTT
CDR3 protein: CASSPPILTSTDTQYF

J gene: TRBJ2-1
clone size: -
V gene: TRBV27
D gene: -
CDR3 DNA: TGTGCCAGCAGTTTATCGGGTCGGGGCTCCTACAATGAGCAGTTCTTC
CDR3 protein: CASSLSGRGSYNEQFF

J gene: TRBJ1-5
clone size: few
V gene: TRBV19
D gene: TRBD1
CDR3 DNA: TGTGCCAGTAGCCCGTTTGGGACAGGTGGATTCAATCAGCCCCAGCATTTT
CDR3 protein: CASSPFGTGGFNQPQHF

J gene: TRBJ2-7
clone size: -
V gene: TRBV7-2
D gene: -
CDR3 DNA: TGTGCCAGCAATCCCAACTCCCTTCGCGCTAACGAGCAGTACTTC
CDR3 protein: CASNPNSLRANEQYF

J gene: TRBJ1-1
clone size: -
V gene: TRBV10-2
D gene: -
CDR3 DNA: TGCGCCAGCTTTCGTATGAGGGGACAAGCCACTGAAGCTTTCTTT
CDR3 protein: CASFRMRGQATEAFF

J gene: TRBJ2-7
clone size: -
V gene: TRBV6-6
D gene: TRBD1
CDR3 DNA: TGTGCCAGCAGTTACTCGGACAGGGGGACCTACGAGCAGTACTTC
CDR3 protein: CASSYSDRGTYEQYF

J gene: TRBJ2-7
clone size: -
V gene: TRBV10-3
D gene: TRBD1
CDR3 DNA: TGTGCCATCAGTGGAGGGGGGACAGGGTCCTACGAGCAGTACTTC
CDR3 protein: CAISGGGTGSYEQYF